This TCR beta chain was captured in a study of T cells in Graves' hyperthyroidism and ophthalmopathy. This clonotype was detected a few times. A much more abundant neighbour one base away suggests this may be a read error. Hyperthyroidism in the patients, aged 18 to 65, was newly diagnosed and under 2 months in duration. TCR beta CDR3 region amplification was performed from RNA transcripts. Researchers ran a first-round RT-PCR on the TCR CDR3 using the HTBI primer set. Each CDR3 protein is one row after TCRdb ran MiXCR on the multiplex PCR reads. The sample yields under 350,000 distinct CDR3 sequences, around a fifth seen once. Sequencing was done on a sample of blood. The receptor was isolated from a woman aged 45 to 65 with Graves' hyperthyroidism.

Here the CDR3 reads CANSLLRLAGGPGDTQYF. CDR3 nucleotides: TGTGCCAACAGTTTATTACGACTAGCGGGAGGGCCAGGTGATACGCAGTATTTT. The chain joins TRBV27 to TRBJ2-3; TRBD2 agrees at 14 bases. This CDR3 contains 18 residues. Germline values: CDR1 MNHEY, CDR2 SMNVEV (reference sequence).